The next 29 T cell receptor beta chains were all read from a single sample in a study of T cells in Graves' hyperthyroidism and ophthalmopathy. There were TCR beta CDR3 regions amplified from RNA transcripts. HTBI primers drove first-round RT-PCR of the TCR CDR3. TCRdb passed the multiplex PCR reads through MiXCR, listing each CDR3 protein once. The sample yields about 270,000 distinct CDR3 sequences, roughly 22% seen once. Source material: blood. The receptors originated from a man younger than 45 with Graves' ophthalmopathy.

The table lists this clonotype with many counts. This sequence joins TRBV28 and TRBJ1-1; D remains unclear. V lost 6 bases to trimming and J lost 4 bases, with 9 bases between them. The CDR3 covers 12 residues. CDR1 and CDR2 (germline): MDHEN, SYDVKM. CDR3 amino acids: CASSRGSTEAFF. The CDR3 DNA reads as TGTGCCAGCAGCCGCGGGAGCACTGAAGCTTTCTTT.

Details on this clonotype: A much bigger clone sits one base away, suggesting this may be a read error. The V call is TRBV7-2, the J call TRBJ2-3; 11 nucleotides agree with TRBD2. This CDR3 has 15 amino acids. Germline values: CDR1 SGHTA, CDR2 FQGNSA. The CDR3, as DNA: TGTGCCAACAGCTTTAGCGGGAGGGCCACAGATACGCAGTATTTT. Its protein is CANSFSGRATDTQYF.

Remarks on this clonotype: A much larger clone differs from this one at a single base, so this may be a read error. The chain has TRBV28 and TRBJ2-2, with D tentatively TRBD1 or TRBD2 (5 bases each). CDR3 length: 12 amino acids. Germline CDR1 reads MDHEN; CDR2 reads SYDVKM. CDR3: CASVGRAGELVF. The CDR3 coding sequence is TGTGCCAGCGTGGGACGGGCCGGGGAGCTGGTTTTT.

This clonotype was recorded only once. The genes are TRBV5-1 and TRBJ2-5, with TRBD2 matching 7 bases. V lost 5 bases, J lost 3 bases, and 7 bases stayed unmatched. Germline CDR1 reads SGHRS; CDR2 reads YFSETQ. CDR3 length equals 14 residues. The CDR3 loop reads CASSIGLAEETQYF. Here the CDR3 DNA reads TGCGCCAGCAGTATAGGGCTAGCGGAAGAGACCCAGTACTTC.

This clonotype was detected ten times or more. CDR3 sequence: CASSQTSGRLNEQFF. The CDR3 DNA sequence: TGTGCCAGCAGCCAGACTAGCGGGAGGTTAAATGAGCAGTTCTTC. J is TRBJ2-1 and V is TRBV3-1, with 13 nucleotides matching TRBD2. With 3 bases clipped from V and 7 bases from J, the junction kept 3 bases outside the gene matches. The CDR3 runs to 15 residues. Germline CDR1 reads LGHDT; CDR2 reads YNNKEL (reference sequence).

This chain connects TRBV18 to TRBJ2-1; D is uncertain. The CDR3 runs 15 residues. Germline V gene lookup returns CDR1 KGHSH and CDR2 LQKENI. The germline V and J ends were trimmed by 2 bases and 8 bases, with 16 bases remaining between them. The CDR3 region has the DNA TGTGCCAGCTCACCAAGAACCCCCGCTGGTGATGAGCAGTTCTTC. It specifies CASSPRTPAGDEQFF.

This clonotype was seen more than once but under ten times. The DNA of the CDR3 is TGTGCCAGCAGCGTTCATCCGGGACCTAACTATGGCTACACCTTC. It specifies CASSVHPGPNYGYTF. The chain carries TRBV9 and TRBJ1-2, with D possibly being TRBD1 (5 bases). V was cut by 2 bases and J by 0 bases, with 11 bases left in between. The CDR3 runs to 15 residues. Germline CDR1 and CDR2: SGDLS and YYNGEE. Full variable domain (rest looked up from reference TRBV9 and TRBJ1-2): DSGVTQTPKHLITATGQRVTLRCSPRSGDLSVYWYQQSLDQGLQFLIQYYNGEERAKGNILERFSAQQFPDLHSELNLSSLELGDSALYFCASSVHPGPNYGYTFGSGTRLTVV.

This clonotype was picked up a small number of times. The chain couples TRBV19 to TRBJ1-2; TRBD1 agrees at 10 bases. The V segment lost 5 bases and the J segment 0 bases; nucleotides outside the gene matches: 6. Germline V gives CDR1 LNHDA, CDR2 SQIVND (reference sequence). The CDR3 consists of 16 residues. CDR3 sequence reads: CASSPRTGGANYGYTF. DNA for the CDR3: TGTGCCAGTAGTCCAAGGACAGGGGGAGCTAACTATGGCTACACCTTC.

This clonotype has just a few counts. In nucleotides, the CDR3 is TGTGCCAGCGGGGGACTAGCGGGGAAGGAGACCCAGTACTTC. The encoded protein is CASGGLAGKETQYF. V and J are TRBV11-1 and TRBJ2-5, with 13 positions matching TRBD2. This CDR3 has 14 residues. Germline lookup yields CDR1 SGHAT and CDR2 FQDESV (reference sequence). With 8 bases clipped from V and 5 bases from J, the junction kept 5 bases outside the gene matches.

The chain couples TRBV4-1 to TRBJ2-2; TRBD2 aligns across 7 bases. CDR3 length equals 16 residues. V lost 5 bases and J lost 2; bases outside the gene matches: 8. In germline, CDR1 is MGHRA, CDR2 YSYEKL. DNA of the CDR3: TGCGCCAGCAGCTCCTGGACTAGGGTCAACACCGGGGAGCTGTTTTTT. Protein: CASSSWTRVNTGELFF.

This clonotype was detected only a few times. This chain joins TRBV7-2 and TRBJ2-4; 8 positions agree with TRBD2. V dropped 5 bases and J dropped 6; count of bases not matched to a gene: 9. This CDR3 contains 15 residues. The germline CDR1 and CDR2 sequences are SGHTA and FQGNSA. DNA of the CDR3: TGTGCCAGCAGCCCCCAGACTAGCGTGGCAAACATTCAGTACTTC. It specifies CASSPQTSVANIQYF.

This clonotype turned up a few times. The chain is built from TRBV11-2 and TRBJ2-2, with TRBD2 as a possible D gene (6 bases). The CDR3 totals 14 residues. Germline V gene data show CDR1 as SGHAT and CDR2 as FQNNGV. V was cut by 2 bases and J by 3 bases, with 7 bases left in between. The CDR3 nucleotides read TGTGCCAGCAGCTTAACGGGGGACACCGGGGAGCTGTTTTTT. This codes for CASSLTGDTGELFF.

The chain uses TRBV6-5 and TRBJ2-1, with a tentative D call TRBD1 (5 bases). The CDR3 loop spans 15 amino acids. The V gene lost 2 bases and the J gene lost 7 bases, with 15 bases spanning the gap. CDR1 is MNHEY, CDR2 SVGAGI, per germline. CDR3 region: CASSYRAGLRNEQFF. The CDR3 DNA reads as TGTGCCAGCAGTTACCGGGCAGGGCTCCGGAATGAGCAGTTCTTC.

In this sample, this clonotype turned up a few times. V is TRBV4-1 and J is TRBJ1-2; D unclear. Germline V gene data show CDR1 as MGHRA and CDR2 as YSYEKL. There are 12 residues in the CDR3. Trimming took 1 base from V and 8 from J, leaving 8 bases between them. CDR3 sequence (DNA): TGCGCCAGCAGCCAAGTGGCTGGGGGCTACACCTTC. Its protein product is CASSQVAGGYTF.

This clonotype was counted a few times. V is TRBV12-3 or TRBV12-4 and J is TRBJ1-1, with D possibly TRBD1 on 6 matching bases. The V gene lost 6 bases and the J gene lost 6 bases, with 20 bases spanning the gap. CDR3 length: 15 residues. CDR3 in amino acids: CASRWMGGSRAEAFF. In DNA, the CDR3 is TGTGCCAGCAGGTGGATGGGGGGCAGTAGGGCTGAAGCTTTCTTT.

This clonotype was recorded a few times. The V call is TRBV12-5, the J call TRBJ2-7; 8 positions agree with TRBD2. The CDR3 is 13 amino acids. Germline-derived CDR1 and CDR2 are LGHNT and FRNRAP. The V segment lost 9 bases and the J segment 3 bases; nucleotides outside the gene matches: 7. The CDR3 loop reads CARGGGRLYEQYF. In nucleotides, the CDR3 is TGTGCTAGGGGCGGGGGGCGGCTCTACGAGCAGTACTTC. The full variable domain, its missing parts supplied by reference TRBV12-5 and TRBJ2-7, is DARVTQTPRHKVTEMGQEVTMRCQPILGHNTVFWYRQTMMQGLELLAYFRNRAPLDDSGMPKDRFSAEMPDATLATLKIQPSEPRDSAVYFCARGGGRLYEQYFGPGTRLTVT.

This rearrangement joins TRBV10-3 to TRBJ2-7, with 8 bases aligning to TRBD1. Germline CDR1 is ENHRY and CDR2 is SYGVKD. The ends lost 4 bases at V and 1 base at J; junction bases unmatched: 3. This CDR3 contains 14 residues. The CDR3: CAISADRGSYEQYF. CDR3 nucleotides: TGTGCCATCAGTGCCGACAGGGGTTCCTACGAGCAGTACTTC.

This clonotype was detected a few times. CDR3 in amino acids: CSAKYGTSERYEQYF. The CDR3 DNA sequence: TGCAGTGCTAAATATGGGACTAGCGAACGCTACGAGCAGTACTTC. The rearrangement joins TRBV20-1 to TRBJ2-7, with 10 bases identical to TRBD2. CDR1 DFQATT and CDR2 SNEGSKA come from the germline V gene (reference sequence). This CDR3 contains 15 residues. V lost 4 bases and J lost 3; bases outside the gene matches: 9.

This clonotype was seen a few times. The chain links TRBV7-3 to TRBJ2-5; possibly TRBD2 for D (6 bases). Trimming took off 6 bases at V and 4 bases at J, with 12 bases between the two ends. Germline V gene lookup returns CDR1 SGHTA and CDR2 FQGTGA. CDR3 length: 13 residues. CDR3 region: CASSRDLTETQYF. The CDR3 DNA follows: TGTGCCAGCAGTCGGGACTTAACAGAGACCCAGTACTTC.

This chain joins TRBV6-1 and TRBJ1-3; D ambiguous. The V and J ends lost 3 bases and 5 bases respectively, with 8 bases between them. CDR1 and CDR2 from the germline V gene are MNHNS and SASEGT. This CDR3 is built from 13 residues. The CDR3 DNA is TGTGCCAGCAGTGATGGGCTGAGAAACACCATATATTTT. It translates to CASSDGLRNTIYF.

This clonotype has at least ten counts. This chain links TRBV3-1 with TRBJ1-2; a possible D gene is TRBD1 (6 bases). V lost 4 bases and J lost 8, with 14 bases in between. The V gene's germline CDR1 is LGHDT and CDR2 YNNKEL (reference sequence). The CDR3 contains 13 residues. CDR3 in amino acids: CASSRLTGKGYTF. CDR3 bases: TGTGCCAGCAGCCGCTTAACAGGGAAGGGCTACACCTTC.

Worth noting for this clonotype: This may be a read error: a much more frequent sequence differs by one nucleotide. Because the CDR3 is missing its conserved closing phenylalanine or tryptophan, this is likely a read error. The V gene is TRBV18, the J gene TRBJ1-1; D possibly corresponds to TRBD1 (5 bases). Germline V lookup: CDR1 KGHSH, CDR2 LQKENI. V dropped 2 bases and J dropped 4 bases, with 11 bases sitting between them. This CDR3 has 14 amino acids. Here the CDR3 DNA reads TGTGCCAGCTCACCAGGGGGTTACGGCACTGAAGCTTTCCTT. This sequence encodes CASSPGGYGTEAFL.

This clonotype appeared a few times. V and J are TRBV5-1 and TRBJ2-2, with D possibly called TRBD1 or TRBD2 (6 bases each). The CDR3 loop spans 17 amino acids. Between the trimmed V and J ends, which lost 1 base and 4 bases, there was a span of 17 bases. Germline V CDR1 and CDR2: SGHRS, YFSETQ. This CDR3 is CASSLPFLGGSTGELFF. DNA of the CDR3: TGCGCCAGCAGCTTGCCCTTCTTGGGGGGCAGCACCGGGGAGCTGTTTTTT. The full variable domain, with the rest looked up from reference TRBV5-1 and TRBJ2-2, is KAGVTQTPRYLIKTRGQQVTLSCSPISGHRSVSWYQQTPGQGLQFLFEYFSETQRNKGNFPGRFSGRQFSNSRSEMNVSTLELGDSALYLCASSLPFLGGSTGELFFGEGSRLTVL.

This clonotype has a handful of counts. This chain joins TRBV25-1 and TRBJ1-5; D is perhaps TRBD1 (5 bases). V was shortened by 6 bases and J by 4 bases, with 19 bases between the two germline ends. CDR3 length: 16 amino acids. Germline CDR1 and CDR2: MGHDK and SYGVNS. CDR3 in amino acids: CASSPRKGKGNQPQHF. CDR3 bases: TGTGCCAGCAGCCCTCGCAAGGGGAAGGGGAATCAGCCCCAGCATTTT.

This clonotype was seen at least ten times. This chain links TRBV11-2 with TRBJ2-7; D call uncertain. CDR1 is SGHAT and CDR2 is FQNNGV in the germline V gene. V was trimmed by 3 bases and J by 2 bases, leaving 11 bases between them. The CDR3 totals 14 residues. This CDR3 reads CASSLWSATYEQYF. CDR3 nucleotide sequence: TGTGCCAGCAGCTTGTGGTCGGCGACCTACGAGCAGTACTTC.

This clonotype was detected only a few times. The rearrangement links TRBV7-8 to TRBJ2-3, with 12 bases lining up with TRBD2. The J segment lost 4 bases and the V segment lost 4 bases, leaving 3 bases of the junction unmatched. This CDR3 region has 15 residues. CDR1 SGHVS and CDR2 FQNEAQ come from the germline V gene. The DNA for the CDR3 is TGTGCCAGCAGCTCGCTAGCGGGAGGGTCAGATACGCAGTATTTT. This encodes CASSSLAGGSDTQYF.

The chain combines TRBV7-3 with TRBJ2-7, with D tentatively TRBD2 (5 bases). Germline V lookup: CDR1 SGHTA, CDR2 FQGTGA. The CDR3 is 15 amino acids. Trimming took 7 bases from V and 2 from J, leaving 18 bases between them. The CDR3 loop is CASIRGLAIPYEQYF. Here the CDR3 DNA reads TGTGCCAGCATTAGAGGGCTAGCAATACCCTACGAGCAGTACTTC.

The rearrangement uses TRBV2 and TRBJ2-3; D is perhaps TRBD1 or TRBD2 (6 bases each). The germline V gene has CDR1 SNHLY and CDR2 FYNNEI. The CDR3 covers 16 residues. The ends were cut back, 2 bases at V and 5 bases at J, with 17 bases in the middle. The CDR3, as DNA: TGTGCCAGCAGTGAAATGCCTCGGAAGGGGGGAGATACGCAGTATTTT. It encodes CASSEMPRKGGDTQYF.

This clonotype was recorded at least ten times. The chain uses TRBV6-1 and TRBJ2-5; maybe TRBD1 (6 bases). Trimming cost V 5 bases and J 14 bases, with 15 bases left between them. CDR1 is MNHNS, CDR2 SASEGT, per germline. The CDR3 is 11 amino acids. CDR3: CASSSTGTQYF. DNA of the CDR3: TGTGCCAGCAGTAGCACCGGGACACAATACTTC.